A selection of T cell receptor beta chains follows, all from one sample in a study of blood T cell repertoires in COVID-19. Assay: immunoSEQ multiplex PCR; the TCRdb copy retains only in-frame clones and omits some. The sample has 160,000 or so clones, 70% to 80% seen once. The sequencing input was peripheral blood. These receptors originate from a woman aged 60-75 years with COVID-19, enrolled during active disease. The conserved cysteine and the conserved F or W are not part of the CDR3 here. The order of the fields is V gene, J gene, clone size, CDR3 protein. Clone sizes are given selectively: once, few, many, or a class where the clone is expanded.

V gene: TRBV11-2
J gene: TRBJ1-4
clone size: few
CDR3 protein: ASSLDPTEKLF

V gene: TRBV6-5
J gene: TRBJ2-1
clone size: -
CDR3 protein: ASRYRGMGNEQF

V gene: TRBV6-6
J gene: TRBJ2-5
clone size: -
CDR3 protein: ASSAGGQETQY

V gene: TRBV7-2
J gene: TRBJ1-5
clone size: many
CDR3 protein: ASSLEFTPTANQPQH

V gene: TRBV6-1
J gene: TRBJ1-1
clone size: -
CDR3 protein: ASSEARQNTEAF

V gene: TRBV19
J gene: TRBJ2-1
clone size: -
CDR3 protein: ASSTSGTSGRRDNEQF

V gene: TRBV28
J gene: TRBJ1-4
clone size: many
CDR3 protein: ASSVLRGTNEKLF

V gene: TRBV2
J gene: TRBJ1-6
clone size: few
CDR3 protein: ASSERQALNSPLH

V gene: TRBV29-1
J gene: TRBJ2-6
clone size: -
CDR3 protein: SVGQDAGANVLT

V gene: TRBV5-1
J gene: TRBJ2-5
clone size: -
CDR3 protein: ASSSRLAGGHETQY

V gene: TRBV2
J gene: TRBJ1-1
clone size: once
CDR3 protein: ASRREVEAF

V gene: TRBV6-6
J gene: TRBJ2-5
clone size: -
CDR3 protein: ASSYSSGETQY

V gene: TRBV28
J gene: TRBJ1-2
clone size: once
CDR3 protein: ASSFRVGGAGYT

V gene: TRBV18
J gene: TRBJ2-5
clone size: -
CDR3 protein: ASSPEGLAQETQY

V gene: TRBV6-5
J gene: TRBJ1-1
clone size: few
CDR3 protein: ASKKPPGGTEAF

V gene: TRBV27
J gene: TRBJ2-3
clone size: -
CDR3 protein: ASSFRQGSTDTQY

V gene: TRBV2
J gene: TRBJ1-5
clone size: few
CDR3 protein: ASSDDRNQPQH

V gene: TRBV3-1/TRBV3-2
J gene: TRBJ1-5
clone size: -
CDR3 protein: ASSQEWTNQPQH

V gene: TRBV10-3
J gene: TRBJ2-2
clone size: -
CDR3 protein: AIRDLTKRGTGELF

V gene: TRBV28
J gene: TRBJ2-1
clone size: few
CDR3 protein: ASSLNGSSYNEQF

V gene: TRBV28
J gene: TRBJ2-7
clone size: -
CDR3 protein: ASSPHYEQY

V gene: TRBV2
J gene: TRBJ2-3
clone size: -
CDR3 protein: ASRTSEGTDTQY

V gene: TRBV6-1
J gene: TRBJ1-2
clone size: -
CDR3 protein: ASSRGQGIEGYT

V gene: TRBV5-5
J gene: TRBJ2-2
clone size: -
CDR3 protein: ASRRGNTGELF

V gene: TRBV11-2
J gene: TRBJ1-5
clone size: -
CDR3 protein: ASSSSPHRDRNQPQH

V gene: TRBV7-9
J gene: TRBJ1-2
clone size: -
CDR3 protein: ASSLPGDRGHGYT

V gene: TRBV28
J gene: TRBJ2-3
clone size: -
CDR3 protein: ASSFLRPGGSQY

V gene: TRBV29-1
J gene: TRBJ2-3
clone size: -
CDR3 protein: SVELAGVDTQY

V gene: TRBV5-1
J gene: TRBJ2-1
clone size: once
CDR3 protein: ASSDPRDRLYNEQF

V gene: TRBV14
J gene: TRBJ2-2
clone size: -
CDR3 protein: ASSQDRPGTFANTGELF

V gene: TRBV10-1
J gene: TRBJ2-5
clone size: -
CDR3 protein: ASSDGFEETQY

V gene: TRBV7-8
J gene: TRBJ2-7
clone size: -
CDR3 protein: ASSLETGGGYEQY

V gene: TRBV19
J gene: TRBJ2-1
clone size: -
CDR3 protein: ASSPGGGRNEQF

V gene: TRBV4-2
J gene: TRBJ2-2
clone size: -
CDR3 protein: ASSPVPGGSNTGELF

V gene: TRBV27
J gene: TRBJ1-1
clone size: once
CDR3 protein: ASRRDRTLNTEAF

V gene: TRBV25-1
J gene: TRBJ2-1
clone size: once
CDR3 protein: ASRSNSGNEQF

V gene: TRBV5-1
J gene: TRBJ2-5
clone size: -
CDR3 protein: ASSPPASGGQTQY

V gene: TRBV7-2
J gene: TRBJ1-5
clone size: once
CDR3 protein: ASSPGRWFSDQPQH

V gene: TRBV6-6
J gene: TRBJ2-7
clone size: -
CDR3 protein: ASSGSGRQNYEQY

V gene: TRBV5-1
J gene: TRBJ2-1
clone size: -
CDR3 protein: ASSPGPSGRFYNEQF

V gene: TRBV6-5
J gene: TRBJ2-3
clone size: -
CDR3 protein: ATTSGYGDTQY

V gene: TRBV4-1
J gene: TRBJ1-2
clone size: -
CDR3 protein: ASSQDTGIAGYT

V gene: TRBV11-2
J gene: TRBJ2-1
clone size: -
CDR3 protein: ASSIRGDASNEQF

V gene: TRBV6-1
J gene: TRBJ1-2
clone size: -
CDR3 protein: ASSEQGNYGYT